Presented here are 25 T cell receptor beta chains from one specimen sequenced in a study of blood T cell repertoires in COVID-19. Produced via immunoSEQ multiplex PCR; TCRdb's table is partial and in-frame only. The sample includes 200,000 to 300,000 clones, around 85% of them seen just once. Sequencing was carried out using PBMCs or T cells enriched from blood (not recorded which). The receptors originated from a woman between 40 and 55 years old with acute COVID-19.

This clone was seen only a few times. J is TRBJ2-2 and V is TRBV7-9, with 7 bases identical to TRBD2. Germline values: CDR1 SEHNR, CDR2 FQNEAQ (reference sequence). The CDR3 extends over 12 amino acids. This CDR3 is CTQRDPTGELFF. CDR3 coding DNA: TGTACCCAGCGGGATCCTACCGGGGAGCTGTTTTTT.

This clone was seen more than once but under ten times. The V and J genes are TRBV27 and TRBJ2-7, with D tentatively TRBD2 (6 bases). The CDR3 is 18 amino acids. Germline loops: CDR1 MNHEY, CDR2 SMNVEV (reference sequence). The V gene lost 7 bases and the J gene lost 7 bases, with 32 bases spanning the gap. CDR3 in amino acids: CASMGGKGRGSKPREQYF. Here the CDR3 DNA reads TGTGCCAGCATGGGGGGAAAGGGAAGGGGAAGCAAACCGAGGGAGCAGTACTTC.

The genes are TRBV3-1 (or the pseudogene TRBV3-2) and TRBJ1-1; D is uncertain. The CDR3 consists of 15 residues. Trimming stripped 4 bases from V and 1 base from J, with 13 bases between. Germline assignment: CDR1 LGHDT and CDR2 YNNKEL (reference sequence). CDR3 sequence (DNA): TGTGCCAGCAGCCTACGGCGGCAGCAGAACACTGAAGCTTTCTTT. Translation: CASSLRRQQNTEAFF.

The V and J genes are TRBV6-5 and TRBJ1-3; 9 bases are shared with TRBD1. The trim removed 3 bases at V and 4 bases at J, leaving 4 bases unmatched. Looked up from germline, CDR1 is MNHEY and CDR2 is SVGAGI. The CDR3 loop spans 15 amino acids. The CDR3 region is CASSYRTGVGNTIYF. In nucleotides, the CDR3 is TGTGCCAGCAGTTATAGGACAGGGGTAGGAAACACCATATATTTT.

The chain combines TRBV7-9 with TRBJ1-1, with D uncertain. Germline V gene sequence: CDR1 SEHNR, CDR2 FQNEAQ (reference sequence). The CDR3 is 14 residues long. Trimming took off 1 base at V and 3 bases at J, with 9 bases between the two ends. CDR3 residues: CASSLESRDTEAFF. DNA for the CDR3: TGTGCCAGCAGCTTAGAGAGTCGGGACACTGAAGCTTTCTTT.

The chain links TRBV10-1 to TRBJ2-5; 8 bases are a match to TRBD2. CDR1 and CDR2 from the germline V gene are WNHNN and SYGVQD (reference sequence). The junction had 8 bases not matched to a gene; V was cut back by 6 bases and J by 5 bases. The CDR3 consists of 14 residues. In nucleotides, the CDR3 is TGCGCCAGCAGCCTATCCGGGACTAGGGAGACCCAGTACTTC. Translated: CASSLSGTRETQYF.

The rearrangement joins TRBV7-9 to TRBJ2-7; 9 bases are shared with TRBD2. With V trimmed by 3 bases and J by 6 bases, 9 bases remained unmatched. CDR1 is SEHNR and CDR2 is FQNEAQ in the germline V gene (reference sequence). This CDR3 region has 15 residues. This chain's CDR3 is CASSFSGTSLSEQYF. In DNA, the CDR3 is TGTGCCAGCAGCTTTTCCGGGACTAGCCTAAGCGAGCAGTACTTC. The entire variable domain, with the rest obtained from reference TRBV7-9 and TRBJ2-7, is as follows: DTGVSQNPRHKITKRGQNVTFRCDPISEHNRLYWYRQTLGQGPEFLTYFQNEAQLEKSRLLSDRFSAERPKGSFSTLEIQRTEQGDSAMYLCASSFSGTSLSEQYFGPGTRLTVT.

A few counts support this clone. The J gene is TRBJ1-2, the V gene TRBV11-2; possible D gene TRBD1, 5 bases. The CDR3 loop spans 15 amino acids. Between the trimmed V and J ends, which lost 0 bases and 3 bases, there was a span of 11 bases. Looked up from germline, CDR1 is SGHAT and CDR2 is FQNNGV. CDR3 DNA: TGTGCCAGCAGCTTAGATCGAGAGACAGACTATGGCTACACCTTC. Protein sequence: CASSLDRETDYGYTF.

The gene calls are TRBV7-9 and TRBJ2-5; TRBD2 matches at 9 bases. V shed 2 bases and J 4 bases; nucleotides not matched to a gene: 11. This CDR3 has 17 residues. Germline loops: CDR1 SEHNR, CDR2 FQNEAQ (reference sequence). CDR3 in DNA: TGTGCCAGCAGCTTATTCTCTGCGGGAGGGCCGAGAGAGACCCAGTACTTC. Its translation: CASSLFSAGGPRETQYF.

J is TRBJ2-3 and V is TRBV7-9, with D tentatively TRBD2 (5 bases). This CDR3 has 13 amino acids. The V and J ends lost 8 bases and 0 bases respectively, with 9 bases between them. Looked up from germline, CDR1 is SEHNR and CDR2 is FQNEAQ (reference sequence). The CDR3 bases are TGTGCCAGCGAGCGGCTTAGCACAGATACGCAGTATTTT. It translates to CASERLSTDTQYF.

This clone was counted a single time. The rearrangement uses TRBV6-1 and TRBJ1-5; the match to TRBD1 covers 7 bases. Germline loops: CDR1 MNHNS, CDR2 SASEGT. This CDR3 spans 16 amino acids. V lost 4 bases to trimming and J lost 4 bases; unmatched junction nucleotides: 10. Here the CDR3 DNA reads TGTGCCAGCAGTGGAGGGGACAGTCGAAGAAATCAGCCCCAGCATTTT. Translating gives CASSGGDSRRNQPQHF.

The rearrangement uses TRBV19 and TRBJ1-1, with a weak D call TRBD1 (6 bases). The germline V gene has CDR1 LNHDA and CDR2 SQIVND (reference sequence). The CDR3 is 17 residues long. V was pared by 1 base and J by 0 bases, with 15 bases between. The CDR3 spells CASSIVLMTGMNTEAFF. The CDR3 coding sequence is TGTGCCAGTAGTATAGTTCTCATGACAGGCATGAACACTGAAGCTTTCTTT.

CDR3 protein: CATSDSNYEQYF. The CDR3, as DNA: TGTGCCACCAGTGACTCTAACTACGAGCAGTACTTC. This chain links TRBV24-1 with TRBJ2-7; unclear D gene. The V and J ends lost 4 bases and 3 bases respectively, with 6 bases between them. Germline loops: CDR1 KGHDR, CDR2 SFDVKD. The CDR3 runs 12 residues.

The CDR3 loop reads CASSLPTGGYYEQYF. CDR3 DNA: TGTGCCAGCAGCTTGCCTACAGGGGGCTACTACGAGCAGTACTTC. This chain joins TRBV5-6 and TRBJ2-7; TRBD1 aligns across 9 bases. The J segment lost 3 bases and the V segment lost 1 base, leaving 5 bases of the junction unmatched. Germline CDR1 reads SGHDT; CDR2 reads YYEEEE. CDR3 length equals 15 residues.

The chain carries TRBV7-2 and TRBJ2-3; 9 bases line up with TRBD2. The junction had 8 bases not matched to a gene; V was cut back by 11 bases and J by 5 bases. CDR3 length equals 13 residues. The germline V gene encodes CDR1 SGHTA and CDR2 FQGNSA. The CDR3 loop reads CARGQREEDTQYF. CDR3 DNA: TGTGCCCGCGGTCAGCGGGAGGAAGATACGCAGTATTTT.

This chain links TRBV14 with TRBJ2-7; tentative D call: TRBD1 (5 bases). Trimming took 0 bases from V and 5 from J, leaving 14 bases between them. The CDR3 length is 15 residues. Germline CDR1 and CDR2: SGHDN and FVKESK. Here the CDR3 DNA reads TGTGCCAGCAGCCAAGATCGTGTCAGGGCCGACGAGCAGTACTTC. Its protein product is CASSQDRVRADEQYF.

The CDR3 region is CASSYGLPDEQYF. Written as DNA, the CDR3 is TGTGCCAGCAGCTACGGACTCCCTGACGAGCAGTACTTC. The rearrangement links TRBV5-8 to TRBJ2-7; TRBD2 is a possible D gene (5 bases). Germline assignment: CDR1 SGHTS and CDR2 YDEGEE. V lost 3 bases, J lost 5 bases, and 12 bases lay in between. The CDR3 length is 13 residues.

The DNA for the CDR3 is TGTGCCAGCAGCTTGAAACAGGGGGCGAGGCGGACTAATGAAAAACTGTTTTTT. This codes for CASSLKQGARRTNEKLFF. The V and J genes are TRBV5-4 and TRBJ1-4; 9 positions agree with TRBD1. V lost 1 base to trimming and J lost 2 bases; unmatched junction nucleotides: 9. The CDR3 is 18 residues long. CDR1 is SGHNT, CDR2 YYREEE, per germline (reference sequence).

The chain employs TRBV5-1 and TRBJ2-3; tentative D call: TRBD2 (5 bases). V lost 1 base and J 4 bases, leaving 10 bases between the germline ends. The CDR3 length is 14 residues. CDR1 is SGHRS, CDR2 YFSETQ, per germline. The CDR3 bases are TGCGCCAGCAGCTTGTACGGGGTCGCAGATACGCAGTATTTT. Protein: CASSLYGVADTQYF.

The chain has TRBV6-5 and TRBJ1-5; D is perhaps TRBD1 (5 bases). From germline, CDR1 is MNHEY and CDR2 SVGAGI. Trimming took 6 bases from V and 4 from J, leaving 16 bases between them. This CDR3 is 15 amino acids long. The DNA of the CDR3 is TGTGCCAGCAGCCCAGGGTCGGTTTTTAATCAGCCCCAGCATTTT. The encoded protein is CASSPGSVFNQPQHF.

The CDR3 DNA sequence: TGTGCCAGCAGTCAAAGGACAGCAACTAATGAAAAACTGTTTTTT. Protein product: CASSQRTATNEKLFF. The chain couples TRBV2 to TRBJ1-4, with D perhaps matching TRBD1 (6 bases). The CDR3 contains 15 residues. CDR1 and CDR2 (germline): SNHLY, FYNNEI. V was pared by 5 bases and J by 0 bases, with 10 bases between.

The chain links TRBV30 to TRBJ2-7, with 9 positions matching TRBD1. Germline CDR1 GTSNPN, CDR2 SVGIG (reference sequence). V lost 3 bases and J lost 6; bases outside the gene matches: 9. The CDR3 spans 14 residues. The CDR3, as DNA: TGTGCCTGGAGCTCAGGGACAGGGCTTTCCGAGCAGTACTTC. This sequence encodes CAWSSGTGLSEQYF.

The V and J genes are TRBV2 and TRBJ2-3, with a tentative D call TRBD2 (5 bases). The germline CDR1 and CDR2 sequences are SNHLY and FYNNEI. The CDR3 contains 13 residues. V lost 8 bases to trimming and J lost 2 bases, with 11 bases between them. The chain's CDR3 is CASLEGNTDTQYF. CDR3 bases: TGTGCCAGCCTTGAGGGTAACACAGATACGCAGTATTTT. The complete variable domain, with remaining parts taken from reference TRBV2 and TRBJ2-3, reads EPEVTQTPSHQVTQMGQEVILRCVPISNHLYFYWYRQILGQKVEFLVSFYNNEISEKSEIFDDQFSVERPDGSNFTLKIRSTKLEDSAMYFCASLEGNTDTQYFGPGTRLTVL.

The gene calls are TRBV10-2 and TRBJ2-1, with 7 bases matching TRBD2. The CDR3 covers 13 residues. Germline V gene data show CDR1 as WSHSY and CDR2 as SAAADI. After removal of 6 bases from V and 4 bases from J, the junction contained 3 bases not matched to a gene. The CDR3 DNA reads as TGCGCCAGCAGGGGGACTATTTACAATGAGCAGTTCTTC. This translates into CASRGTIYNEQFF.

The chain joins TRBV30 to TRBJ1-1, with D hard to call. The CDR3 length is 11 residues. Trimming took 3 bases from V and 3 from J, leaving 5 bases between them. Looked up from germline, CDR1 is GTSNPN and CDR2 is SVGIG (reference sequence). The CDR3 bases are TGTGCCTGGAGAATCTACACTGAAGCTTTCTTT. It yields the protein CAWRIYTEAFF.